This entry lists 18 T cell receptor beta chains sequenced from one sample in a study of blood T cell repertoires in COVID-19. Measured with immunoSEQ multiplex PCR; TCRdb has only the in-frame clones, and not every one. The table lists roughly 250,000 clones, around 88% of them singletons. The sequenced sample consisted of peripheral blood. The origin of the receptors is a man aged 40-55 years with active or convalescent COVID-19.

The rearrangement links TRBV2 to TRBJ2-7; D might be TRBD2 (5 bases). Trimming removed 1 base at V and 2 bases at J, with 9 bases between. The CDR3 is 14 amino acids. Germline CDR1 and CDR2: SNHLY and FYNNEI. CDR3 region: CASSEGRVAYEQYF. CDR3 sequence (DNA): TGTGCCAGCAGTGAAGGGCGGGTAGCCTACGAGCAGTACTTC.

There are a few counts of this clone. The chain couples TRBV5-1 to TRBJ2-2; 9 bases agree with TRBD1. The CDR3 is 16 amino acids. CDR1 is SGHRS, CDR2 YFSETQ, per germline. After removal of 2 bases from V and 4 bases from J, the junction contained 6 bases not matched to a gene. CDR3 bases: TGCGCCAGCAGCTTAGGGGACAGGGATACCACCGGGGAGCTGTTTTTT. Translated, it gives CASSLGDRDTTGELFF. Using reference TRBV5-1 and TRBJ2-2 for the parts outside the CDR3, the full variable domain is KAGVTQTPRYLIKTRGQQVTLSCSPISGHRSVSWYQQTPGQGLQFLFEYFSETQRNKGNFPGRFSGRQFSNSRSEMNVSTLELGDSALYLCASSLGDRDTTGELFFGEGSRLTVL.

This rearrangement joins TRBV28 to TRBJ1-1; D ambiguous. Germline CDR1 is MDHEN and CDR2 is SYDVKM. The length of the CDR3 is 12 residues. The ends were cut back, 4 bases at V and 7 bases at J, with 10 bases in the middle. CDR3 nucleotides: TGTGCCAGCAGTTCCACTGTTAATGAAGCTTTCTTT. Translating it yields CASSSTVNEAFF.

The genes are TRBV5-1 and TRBJ2-5; D is perhaps TRBD1 (6 bases). This CDR3 region has 14 residues. Germline CDR1 SGHRS, CDR2 YFSETQ. Trimming removed 5 bases from V and 2 bases from J, with 13 bases in between. CDR3 DNA: TGCGCCAGCAGACCCGGTGGACAGCAAGAGACCCAGTACTTC. Residues: CASRPGGQQETQYF.

On this clone itself: A read error may explain this, as a much larger clone is one base away. The genes are TRBV5-4 and TRBJ1-3; 8 bases match TRBD1. The V and J ends lost 4 bases and 2 bases, in that order; junction bases with no gene match: 2. This CDR3 comprises 14 residues. Germline V gives CDR1 SGHNT, CDR2 YYREEE (reference sequence). CDR3 DNA: TGTGCCAGCAGCCCGACAGGGGCTGGAAACACCATATATTTT. Protein product: CASSPTGAGNTIYF.

CDR3 in amino acids: CASSEAHSRTGSYNSPLHF. The CDR3 DNA reads TGTGCCAGCAGTGAAGCGCATAGTAGAACCGGGTCCTATAATTCACCCCTCCACTTT. This chain connects TRBV6-1 to TRBJ1-6; no definite D call. CDR1 is MNHNS and CDR2 is SASEGT in the germline V gene. The CDR3 totals 19 residues. Deletions cut 0 bases from V and 1 base from J, with 16 bases between.

V and J are TRBV12-3 or TRBV12-4 and TRBJ1-1; D possibly corresponds to TRBD1 (5 bases). The CDR3 covers 13 residues. Trimming took off 6 bases at V and 1 base at J, with 9 bases between the two ends. The DNA for the CDR3 is TGTGCCAGCAGCGCTGGACAGAACACTGAAGCTTTCTTT. Its translation is CASSAGQNTEAFF.

The chain recombines TRBV11-2 with TRBJ2-4; D perhaps matches TRBD2 (6 bases). The V and J ends lost 5 bases and 4 bases respectively, with 24 bases between them. The CDR3 is made up of 18 amino acids. Looked up from germline, CDR1 is SGHAT and CDR2 is FQNNGV. CDR3 amino acids: CASSLRDFLESKKNIQYF. CDR3 coding DNA: TGTGCCAGCAGCCTGAGGGACTTCTTAGAATCTAAGAAAAACATTCAGTACTTC.

The chain has TRBV9 and TRBJ2-7; no firm D call. Germline-derived CDR1 and CDR2 are SGDLS and YYNGEE. Trimming removed 3 bases at V and 3 bases at J, with 13 bases between. This CDR3 contains 14 residues. CDR3 bases: TGTGCCAGCAGCGCCCAACTCGAGGTCTACGAGCAGTACTTC. Translated: CASSAQLEVYEQYF.

V and J are TRBV3-1 (or the pseudogene TRBV3-2) and TRBJ1-3; D perhaps matches TRBD1 (5 bases). The germline V gene has CDR1 LGHDT and CDR2 YNNKEL (reference sequence). The ends were cut back, 0 bases at V and 0 bases at J, with 6 bases in the middle. The CDR3 length is 15 residues. The DNA for the CDR3 is TGTGCCAGCAGCCAAGAAACAGGCTCTGGAAACACCATATATTTT. Translation: CASSQETGSGNTIYF.

This clone appeared a single time. The chain links TRBV18 to TRBJ1-1; no firm D call. The CDR3 totals 13 residues. V lost 0 bases to trimming and J lost 7 bases, with 9 bases between them. Germline V gives CDR1 KGHSH, CDR2 LQKENI. The CDR3 DNA reads TGTGCCAGCTCACCACCGTTCGGGGTTGAAGCTTTCTTT. Protein product: CASSPPFGVEAFF. The whole variable domain, filled in from reference TRBV18 and TRBJ1-1, reads NAGVMQNPRHLVRRRGQEARLRCSPMKGHSHVYWYRQLPEEGLKFMVYLQKENIIDESGMPKERFSAEFPKEGPSILRIQQVVRGDSAAYFCASSPPFGVEAFFGQGTRLTVV.

This clone was picked up one time. The gene calls are TRBV19 and TRBJ2-1; 8 positions agree with TRBD1. CDR1 and CDR2 (germline): LNHDA, SQIVND (reference sequence). This CDR3 contains 16 residues. J lost 9 bases, V lost 0 bases, and 10 bases had no gene match. In DNA, the CDR3 is TGTGCCAGTAGTATAGAGCTACGACAGGGGTTGTTTGAGCAGTTCTTC. It encodes CASSIELRQGLFEQFF.

The rearrangement uses TRBV5-1 and TRBJ2-1; D is perhaps TRBD1 (5 bases). This CDR3 has 16 residues. Germline assignment: CDR1 SGHRS and CDR2 YFSETQ. V was shortened by 2 bases and J by 4 bases, with 16 bases between the two germline ends. CDR3 nucleotides: TGCGCCAGCAGCTTATCAGGGATCCCCGCTTACAATGAGCAGTTCTTC. Translated, it gives CASSLSGIPAYNEQFF.

The chain couples TRBV7-2 to TRBJ1-4, with a weak D call TRBD1 (5 bases). CDR3 length equals 16 residues. CDR1 is SGHTA and CDR2 is FQGNSA in the germline V gene. V dropped 5 bases and J dropped 3 bases, with 16 bases sitting between them. CDR3: CASSPWVDSPNEKLFF. In DNA, the CDR3 is TGTGCCAGCAGCCCCTGGGTCGACAGTCCTAATGAAAAACTGTTTTTT.

The chain joins TRBV9 to TRBJ2-2; 7 positions agree with TRBD2. CDR1 is SGDLS, CDR2 YYNGEE, per germline. The V gene end was trimmed by 3 bases and the J gene end by 1 base; junction bases not matched to a gene: 3. CDR3 length: 15 residues. CDR3 in amino acids: CASSGLAGNTGELFF. DNA for the CDR3: TGTGCCAGCAGCGGTTTAGCGGGGAACACCGGGGAGCTGTTTTTT.

The chain couples TRBV5-1 to TRBJ1-2, with D perhaps TRBD1 (5 bases). V lost 0 bases, J lost 7 bases, and 22 bases lay in between. The germline V gene encodes CDR1 SGHRS and CDR2 YFSETQ. The CDR3 consists of 17 residues. The CDR3 region is CASSLGGSGWRALGYTF. CDR3 DNA sequence: TGCGCCAGCAGCTTGGGGGGCAGCGGGTGGCGTGCTCTTGGCTACACCTTC.

The CDR3 is CASRDFGTGNHEQYF. CDR3 in DNA: TGTGCCAGCAGGGACTTCGGGACAGGGAACCACGAGCAGTACTTC. The V gene is TRBV5-6, the J gene TRBJ2-7; 9 positions agree with TRBD1. The CDR3 is made up of 15 amino acids. Losses at the gene ends were 5 bases for V and 5 bases for J; bases not matched to a gene: 11. From germline, CDR1 is SGHDT and CDR2 YYEEEE.

The rearrangement uses TRBV6-5 and TRBJ1-3; 7 nucleotides line up with TRBD1. The CDR3 has 15 amino acids. Trimming removed 2 bases from V and 4 bases from J; junction bases left unmatched: 5. CDR1 and CDR2 from the germline V gene are MNHEY and SVGAGI. CDR3 nucleotides: TGTGCCAGCAGTTACCTCGGGACAGAGGGAAACACCATATATTTT. Its translation: CASSYLGTEGNTIYF.